A selection of T cell receptor beta chains follows, all from one sample in a study of cytomegalovirus exposure and HLA in healthy donors. Clones were sequenced by immunoSEQ multiplex PCR, and TCRdb holds only the in-frame ones, with some missing. The sample yields about 91,000 clones, approximately 69% seen once. Sequencing used PBMCs. These receptors were taken from a female donor in good health and CMV-seronegative. Each CDR3 is given with its conserved first and last residue. Each record gives: D gene, V gene, J gene, clone size, CDR3 DNA, CDR3 protein. The D gene is left open where the match is weak. The size entry is marked missing in some rows and otherwise reads once, few, many or a size class.

>TRBD2|TRBV6-1|TRBJ2-1|few
TGTGCCAGCAGTGAATTTCTAGCGGGTGGATATGAGCAGTTCTTC
CASSEFLAGGYEQFF
>NA|TRBV11-2|TRBJ2-7|NA
TGTGCCAGCAGCTTCCAGGGCTCCTACGAGCAGTACTTC
CASSFQGSYEQYF
>NA|TRBV2|TRBJ2-2|NA
TGTGCCAGCAGTGAAGCGCGGGGAATCGGGGAGCTGTTTTTT
CASSEARGIGELFF
>TRBD1|TRBV6-5|TRBJ1-2|few
TGTGCCAGCAGTTATCAGGGGGGTTCTGATGGCTACACCTTC
CASSYQGGSDGYTF
>NA|TRBV7-9|TRBJ2-1|medium-sized
TGTGCCAGCAGCCCTCCTAGTGGGTGGCATGAGCAGTTCTTC
CASSPPSGWHEQFF
>TRBD1|TRBV18|TRBJ2-7|NA
TGTGCCAGCTCAACCAAGGACAGGGTCGAGCAGTACTTC
CASSTKDRVEQYF
>NA|TRBV7-9|TRBJ2-7|NA
TGTGCCAGCAGCTTAGCAGGGAGCCTCTACGAGCAGTACTTC
CASSLAGSLYEQYF
>TRBD2|TRBV2|TRBJ2-7|NA
TGTGCCAGCAGTGAGGGACTAGCGAACAACTACGAGCAGTACTTC
CASSEGLANNYEQYF
>NA|TRBV28|TRBJ1-5|NA
TGTGCCAGCAGTTCAGGCAGGGGCTGGGAGCCCCAGCATTTT
CASSSGRGWEPQHF
>NA|TRBV28|TRBJ2-5|NA
TGTGCCAGCAGTTTGGGGATGGTGCGGGGAGAGACCCAGTACTTC
CASSLGMVRGETQYF
>TRBD2|TRBV5-4|TRBJ2-2|NA
TGTGCCAGCAGCTTCCCGGGGGGAACCGGGGAGCTGTTTTTT
CASSFPGGTGELFF
>TRBD1|TRBV28|TRBJ2-2|NA
TGTGCCACTCCGGGACAGGCGGACGGGGAGCTGTTTTTT
CATPGQADGELFF
>NA|TRBV2|TRBJ1-1|once
TGTGCCAGCAGCGGGGGGATACAGTTATACACTGAAGCTTTCTTT
CASSGGIQLYTEAFF
>TRBD1|TRBV2|TRBJ2-6|NA
TGTGCCAGCAGACTGGACAGGGACAGGGCCAACGTCCTGACTTTC
CASRLDRDRANVLTF
>TRBD2|TRBV18|TRBJ2-1|NA
TGTGCCAGCTCACCACCGGCAGCGGGGGCGAACAATGAGCAGTTCTTC
CASSPPAAGANNEQFF
>TRBD2|TRBV9|TRBJ2-1|NA
TGTGCCAGCGGAGTTGACCGGACTAGCGAGATCTACAATGAGCAGTTCTTC
CASGVDRTSEIYNEQFF
>NA|TRBV4-2|TRBJ1-3|few
TGTGCCAGCAGCCAAGATCACAGAAACTCTGGAAACACCATATATTTT
CASSQDHRNSGNTIYF
>NA|TRBV11-2|TRBJ2-3|NA
TGTGCCAGCAGCTTAGATAACGGGGGAACTAGCACAGATACGCAGTATTTT
CASSLDNGGTSTDTQYF
>TRBD1|TRBV7-2|TRBJ1-5|NA
TGTGCCAGCAGCTTAGCTGACAGGGGGCGTAGCAATCAGCCCCAGCATTTT
CASSLADRGRSNQPQHF
>NA|TRBV5-8|TRBJ1-2|NA
TGTGCCAGCAGCTCGGCCCGGGAGGGCTACACCTTC
CASSSAREGYTF
>TRBD2|TRBV5-1|TRBJ2-3|NA
TGCGCCAGCAGCCCGACTAGCTCATACGGAAATACGCAGTATTTT
CASSPTSSYGNTQYF
>NA|TRBV9|TRBJ2-1|NA
TGTGCCAGCAGCGTAGCGGTGGGCGGGGGCGGGTACAATGAGCAGTTCTTC
CASSVAVGGGGYNEQFF
>NA|TRBV7-2|TRBJ1-1|NA
TGTGCCAGCAGCCGGGGGGTTGTCACTGAAGCTTTCTTT
CASSRGVVTEAFF
>NA|TRBV27|TRBJ1-6|once
TGTGCCAGCAGTCTTAGGTGGGGGGACAATTCACCCCTCCACTTT
CASSLRWGDNSPLHF
>NA|TRBV28|TRBJ2-4|NA
TGTGCCAGCAGTTTAGGGGCTAGTTCTCAGTACTTC
CASSLGASSQYF
>TRBD1|TRBV19|TRBJ1-1|few
TGTGCCAGTAGTGTCCTCCAGGGGGCCCTGAACACTGAAGCTTTCTTT
CASSVLQGALNTEAFF
>TRBD1|TRBV6-1|TRBJ1-2|NA
TGTGCCAGCAGGTGGGGACAGTATTATGGCTACACCTTC
CASRWGQYYGYTF
>NA|TRBV7-9|TRBJ1-2|NA
TGTGCCAGCCGTCGGGAGACTAACTATGGCTACACCTTC
CASRRETNYGYTF
>NA|TRBV7-9|TRBJ1-1|NA
TGTGCCTTCCAATGGGGGGGCCCGAACACTGAAGCTTTCTTT
CAFQWGGPNTEAFF
>TRBD2|TRBV5-6|TRBJ2-1|NA
TGTGCCAGCAGCTTGGGGGGGAGGGGCAATGAGCAGTTCTTC
CASSLGGRGNEQFF
>NA|TRBV7-9|TRBJ2-3|NA
TGTTCCAGCAGCGCGCGATATGGGGAGACTAGAGAAACGCAGTATTTT
CSSSARYGETRETQYF
>TRBD1|TRBV11-3|TRBJ2-1|few
TGTGCCAGCAGCTTAGAGGACAGGAGATTCGGTGAGCAGTTCTTC
CASSLEDRRFGEQFF
>NA|TRBV6-5|TRBJ1-2|NA
TGTGCCAGCAGTCCACTGGGGCACTATGGCTACACCTTC
CASSPLGHYGYTF
>NA|TRBV7-9|TRBJ1-2|NA
TGTGCCAGCAGCTTAGAGTGGGGCGATGGCTACACCTTC
CASSLEWGDGYTF
>TRBD1|TRBV7-2|TRBJ2-7|once
TGTGCCAGCAGCTTTTATAGACAGGGGTACGAGCAGTACTTC
CASSFYRQGYEQYF
>NA|TRBV5-1|TRBJ1-1|NA
TGCGCCAGCAGCTGGGGGCGGACGAACACTGAAGCTTTCTTT
CASSWGRTNTEAFF